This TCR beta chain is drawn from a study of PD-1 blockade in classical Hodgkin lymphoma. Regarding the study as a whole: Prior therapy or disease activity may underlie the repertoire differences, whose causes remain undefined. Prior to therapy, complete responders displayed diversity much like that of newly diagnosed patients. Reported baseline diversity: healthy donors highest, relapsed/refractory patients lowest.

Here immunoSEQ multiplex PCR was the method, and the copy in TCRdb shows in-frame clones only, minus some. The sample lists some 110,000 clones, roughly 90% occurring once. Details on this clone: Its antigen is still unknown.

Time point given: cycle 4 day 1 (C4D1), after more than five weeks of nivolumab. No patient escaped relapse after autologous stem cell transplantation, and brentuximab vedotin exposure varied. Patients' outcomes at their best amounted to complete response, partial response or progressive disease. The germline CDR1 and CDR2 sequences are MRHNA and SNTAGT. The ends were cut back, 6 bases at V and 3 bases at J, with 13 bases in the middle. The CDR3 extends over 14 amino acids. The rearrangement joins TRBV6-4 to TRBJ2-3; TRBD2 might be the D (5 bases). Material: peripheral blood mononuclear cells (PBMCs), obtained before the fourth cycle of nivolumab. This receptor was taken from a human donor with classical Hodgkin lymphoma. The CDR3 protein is CASRPSPGTDTQYF. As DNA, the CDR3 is TGTGCCAGCAGGCCTAGCCCGGGGACAGATACGCAGTATTTT.